The 18 T cell receptor beta chains presented below share a single source sample, sequenced in a study of CD8+ T cells in alopecia areata. Extracted RNA was reverse transcribed, and the resulting cDNA served as sequencing template. Assay used: immunoSEQ multiplex PCR; TCRdb lists only in-frame clones, some missing. The sample yields tens of thousands of clones, around 96% seen once. The specimen comprised CD8+ T cells sorted from blood, sampled at week 0. All receptors come from a human donor with alopecia areata.

The J gene is TRBJ1-6, the V gene TRBV9, with D tentatively TRBD1 (5 bases). Germline CDR1 is SGDLS and CDR2 is YYNGEE. With 0 bases removed from V and 3 bases from J, the gap between germline ends came to 10 bases. The length of the CDR3 is 16 residues. In nucleotides, the CDR3 is TGTGCCAGCAGCGTAGGGCAGGGAAGCTATAATTCACCCCTCCACTTT. This codes for CASSVGQGSYNSPLHF.

The V and J genes are TRBV25-1 and TRBJ1-1; D not certain. Germline values: CDR1 MGHDK, CDR2 SYGVNS. This CDR3 has 12 amino acids. V was shortened by 4 bases and J by 1 base, with 4 bases between the two germline ends. The CDR3, as DNA: TGTGCCAGCAGTGTGGGGAACACTGAAGCTTTCTTT. Translation: CASSVGNTEAFF. The variable domain in full, with the rest retrieved from reference TRBV25-1 and TRBJ1-1, is EADIYQTPRYLVIGTGKKITLECSQTMGHDKMYWYQQDPGMELHLIHYSYGVNSTEKGDLSSESTVSRIRTEHFPLTLESARPSHTSQYLCASSVGNTEAFFGQGTRLTVV.

The chain couples TRBV6-1 to TRBJ2-1, with D unresolved. In germline, CDR1 is MNHNS, CDR2 SASEGT. This CDR3 has 13 residues. Trimming removed 10 bases at V and 7 bases at J, with 17 bases between. CDR3 in amino acids: CAITEGPFNEQFF. CDR3 coding DNA: TGTGCCATCACAGAAGGACCTTTTAATGAGCAGTTCTTC.

This chain joins TRBV7-9 and TRBJ1-5, with D perhaps matching TRBD1 (5 bases). CDR1 is SEHNR, CDR2 FQNEAQ, per germline (reference sequence). This CDR3 comprises 15 residues. Trimming shortened V by 5 bases and J by 11 bases, and 22 bases separated the two germline ends. CDR3 nucleotide sequence: TGTGCCAGCAGCCCCCCGGAGGGACCCTCGGGAGCCCAGCATTTT. Its translation is CASSPPEGPSGAQHF.

The chain links TRBV27 to TRBJ2-1; the D gene is possibly TRBD1 (6 bases). Germline assignment: CDR1 MNHEY and CDR2 SMNVEV (reference sequence). The CDR3 loop spans 12 amino acids. V lost 6 bases, J lost 10 bases, and 13 bases lay in between. In DNA form, the CDR3 reads TGTGCCAGCAGACTAGGACAGAACGAGCAGTTCTTC. It is translated as CASRLGQNEQFF.

The chain is built from TRBV7-6 and TRBJ2-5; TRBD2 matches 12 bases. This CDR3 is 15 amino acids long. Trimming took 3 bases from V and 5 from J; bases not matched to a gene: 4. CDR1 is SGHVS, CDR2 FNYEAQ, per germline. For the CDR3, the DNA is TGTGCCAGCAGCTTCGACACTAGCGGGGGGGAGACCCAGTACTTC. Amino acid sequence: CASSFDTSGGETQYF.

This clone has a single count. The rearrangement links TRBV4-2 to TRBJ2-7; D is unresolved. V dropped 0 bases and J dropped 1 base, with 7 bases sitting between them. The CDR3 covers 14 residues. Germline V gene data show CDR1 as LGHNA and CDR2 as YNFKEQ. CDR3 loop: CASSQEQYSYEQYF. DNA of the CDR3: TGTGCCAGCAGCCAAGAACAGTATTCCTACGAGCAGTACTTC.

The chain uses TRBV27 and TRBJ2-3, with TRBD2 matching over 8 bases. Germline CDR1 is MNHEY and CDR2 is SMNVEV (reference sequence). This CDR3 has 16 amino acids. Unmatched junction bases numbered 9, after V lost 5 bases and J lost 2 bases. The CDR3 loop reads CASSPHGTSVTDTQYF. In nucleotides, the CDR3 is TGTGCCAGCAGTCCTCACGGGACTAGTGTCACAGATACGCAGTATTTT.

The chain links TRBV7-9 to TRBJ1-3, with 7 bases lining up with TRBD1. The CDR3 has 15 amino acids. V dropped 4 bases and J dropped 8; count of bases not matched to a gene: 11. Germline-derived CDR1 and CDR2 are SEHNR and FQNEAQ (reference sequence). CDR3 sequence reads: CASSYTTGERDTIYF. Here the CDR3 DNA reads TGTGCCAGCAGCTACACAACAGGGGAAAGGGACACCATATATTTT.

About this clone itself: It differs at one base from a far larger clone, so likely a read error. The rearrangement joins TRBV7-3 to TRBJ2-3, with D maybe TRBD1 (8 bases). The CDR3 consists of 15 residues. Trimming pared 4 bases from V and 1 base from J, leaving 12 bases between. From germline, CDR1 is SGHTA and CDR2 FQGTGA. The DNA of the CDR3 is TGTGCCAGCAGCTGTACAGGGGGGGGCACAGATACGCAGTATTTT. It translates to CASSCTGGGTDTQYF.

The chain employs TRBV2 and TRBJ1-6; TRBD1 aligns across 8 bases. The CDR3 loop spans 17 amino acids. CDR1 and CDR2 from the germline V gene are SNHLY and FYNNEI. V dropped 3 bases and J dropped 7; count of bases not matched to a gene: 11. The CDR3 spells CASSDFGSQGGNSPLHF. The CDR3 DNA sequence: TGTGCCAGCAGTGATTTTGGGTCACAGGGGGGAAATTCACCCCTCCACTTT.

This clone was found once. The gene calls are TRBV5-1 and TRBJ2-7; D might be TRBD1 or TRBD2, each matching 5 bases. The CDR3 extends over 14 amino acids. Deletions cut 0 bases from V and 2 bases from J, with 9 bases between. In germline, CDR1 is SGHRS, CDR2 YFSETQ. CDR3 amino acids: CASSLDGGTYEQYF. CDR3 bases: TGCGCCAGCAGCTTGGATGGGGGAACCTACGAGCAGTACTTC.

This clone has only one observation. The chain combines TRBV20-1 with TRBJ1-2; D call uncertain. This CDR3 region has 9 residues. V dropped 7 bases and J dropped 8 bases, with 8 bases sitting between them. Per the germline V gene, CDR1 is DFQATT and CDR2 is SNEGSKA (reference sequence). CDR3 amino acids: CSVRSGYTF. The DNA of the CDR3 is TGCAGTGTCCGAAGCGGCTACACCTTC.

The chain combines TRBV7-9 with TRBJ2-7, with D maybe TRBD2 (5 bases). The V gene lost 4 bases and the J gene lost 0 bases, with 16 bases spanning the gap. This CDR3 spans 16 amino acids. CDR1 and CDR2 (germline): SEHNR, FQNEAQ (reference sequence). CDR3 amino acids: CASSSSSGLISYEQYF. The DNA for the CDR3 is TGTGCCAGCAGCTCCTCCTCCGGACTGATCTCCTACGAGCAGTACTTC.

With regard to this clone: The junction differs from germline at one of its ends, possibly a read error. The rearrangement joins TRBV6-6 to TRBJ1-1, with 8 bases that match TRBD1. The V gene's germline CDR1 is MNHNY and CDR2 SVGAGI (reference sequence). CDR3 length: 15 residues. The CDR3 DNA reads TGTGCCATCAGTGAGAGACAGGGGCTGAACACTGAAGCTTTCTTT. Residues: CAISERQGLNTEAFF.

The rearrangement links TRBV4-2 to TRBJ1-2, with D possibly matching TRBD1 (5 bases). The germline V gene has CDR1 LGHNA and CDR2 YNFKEQ. V was cut by 0 bases and J by 1 base, with 12 bases left in between. The CDR3 length is 16 residues. The CDR3 region has the DNA TGTGCCAGCAGCCAAGATATAGCAGGGCATAACTATGGCTACACCTTC. Its translation: CASSQDIAGHNYGYTF.

The V and J genes are TRBV29-1 and TRBJ1-1; D call uncertain. V was pared by 6 bases and J by 4 bases, with 18 bases between. CDR3 length: 14 amino acids. CDR1 and CDR2 from the germline V gene are SQVTM and ANQGSEA. CDR3 loop: CSVTIGGVGTEAFF. The CDR3 region has the DNA TGCAGCGTGACGATCGGTGGGGTGGGCACTGAAGCTTTCTTT.

This clone was observed a single time. The chain has TRBV7-6 and TRBJ2-2; 9 positions match TRBD2. CDR3 length equals 16 residues. From germline, CDR1 is SGHVS and CDR2 FNYEAQ. The ends lost 1 base at V and 4 bases at J; junction bases unmatched: 4. The CDR3 DNA sequence: TGTGCCAGCAGCTTAGGCGGGGGGGCCGGCACCGGGGAGCTGTTTTTT. Its translation is CASSLGGGAGTGELFF.